The sequence of this T cell receptor (beta chain) was determined in a study of blood T cell repertoires in COVID-19. Study-level background: Acute and convalescent COVID-19 samples came from the United States, Italy and Spain. In each case, the material was cDNA or gDNA derived from T cells, B-cell-depleted T cells, or PBMCs.

CDR1 and CDR2 from the germline V gene are PRHDT and FYEKMQ (reference sequence). Trimming pared 0 bases from V and 1 base from J, leaving 9 bases between. This CDR3 region has 15 residues. Authors' processing steps: For nucleated cells, counts were estimated from reference gene primer amplification. Sequencing was performed with immunoSEQ multiplex PCR; in TCRdb, only in-frame clones are kept and a portion is missing. The DNA was the basis for D and trimming; V, J and clone size are from that table. The sample carries some 180,000 clones, nearly 90% recorded once. Sequenced material: peripheral blood. The genes are TRBV13 and TRBJ1-2; a weak D match, TRBD1 (5 bases). The source of this sequence is a man in his forties or fifties with acute or convalescent COVID-19. CDR3 in amino acids: CASSLGGRGNYGYTF. CDR3 sequence (DNA): TGTGCCAGCAGCTTAGGGGGGAGGGGTAACTATGGCTACACCTTC.